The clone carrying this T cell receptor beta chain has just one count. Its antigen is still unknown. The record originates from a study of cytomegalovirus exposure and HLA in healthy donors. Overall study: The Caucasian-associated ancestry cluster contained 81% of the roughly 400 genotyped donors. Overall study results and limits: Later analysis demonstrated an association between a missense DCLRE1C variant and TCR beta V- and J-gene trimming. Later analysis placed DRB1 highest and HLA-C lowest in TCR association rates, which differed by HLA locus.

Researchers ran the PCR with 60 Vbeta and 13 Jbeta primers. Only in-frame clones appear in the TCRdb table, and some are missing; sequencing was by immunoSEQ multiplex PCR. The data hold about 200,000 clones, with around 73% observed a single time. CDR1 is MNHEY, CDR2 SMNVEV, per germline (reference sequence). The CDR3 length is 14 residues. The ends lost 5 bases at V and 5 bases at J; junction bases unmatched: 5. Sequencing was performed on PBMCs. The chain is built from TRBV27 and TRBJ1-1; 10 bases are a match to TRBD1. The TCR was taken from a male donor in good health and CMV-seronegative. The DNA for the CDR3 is TGTGCCAGCAGTCCGGGACAGGGGAGGACTGAAGCTTTCTTT. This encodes CASSPGQGRTEAFF.